This T cell receptor beta chain emerged from a study of T cells in localized non-small cell lung cancer. For this clone: Its antigen is currently unknown.

Produced via immunoSEQ multiplex PCR; TCRdb's table is partial and in-frame only. The sample has around 130,000 clones, more than 80% seen once; the top ten hold around 1.7%. Study-wide points: Among the tissues sampled, uninvolved adjacent lung had the highest T cell clonality, above tumor. A median approximately 60 of the top 100 tumor clones appeared in adjacent lung. A raised T cell density in blood coincided with lengthier overall survival. Heterogeneity remains possible because sequencing was limited to only one tumor region.

Germline-derived CDR1 and CDR2 are SGHTA and FQGNSA. This CDR3 spans 17 amino acids. V was cut by 0 bases and J by 0 bases, with 12 bases left in between. This chain connects TRBV7-2 to TRBJ1-3; D gene uncertain. The TCR comes from a female donor of 60 years or more with stage I lung adenocarcinoma. This sample comprised peripheral blood, obtained before any cancer treatment. CDR3 region: CASSLAGSLSSGNTIYF. CDR3 nucleotides: TGTGCCAGCAGCTTAGCCGGCAGTCTGAGCTCTGGAAACACCATATATTTT. The variable domain in full, with the rest retrieved from reference TRBV7-2 and TRBJ1-3, is GAGVSQSPSNKVTEKGKDVELRCDPISGHTALYWYRQSLGQGLEFLIYFQGNSAPDKSGLPSDRFSAERTGGSVSTLTIQRTQQEDSAVYLCASSLAGSLSSGNTIYFGEGSWLTVV.